The clone carrying this T cell receptor (beta chain) was counted at least ten times. These data belong to a study of T cells in Graves' hyperthyroidism and ophthalmopathy. When ophthalmopathy did not progress within 18 months, Graves' hyperthyroidism was considered stable. Clinicians diagnosed patients from clinical symptoms, serum thyroxine and TRAb, thyroid ultrasound and orbital computed tomography. TCR beta CDR3 region amplification was performed from RNA transcripts. The study used the HTBI primer set for a first-round RT-PCR of the TCR CDR3. In TCRdb, the multiplex PCR reads were re-called with MiXCR into one record per CDR3 protein. The table includes around 520,000 distinct CDR3 sequences, around 14% detected once. Unmatched junction bases numbered 8, after V lost 6 bases and J lost 5 bases. This CDR3 spans 14 amino acids. CDR1 and CDR2 from the germline V gene are MNHEY and SVGEGT.

This chain connects TRBV6-2 or TRBV6-3 to TRBJ2-5, with 8 nucleotides matching TRBD2. The sequenced material came from blood. The clonotype originates from a woman younger than 35 with Graves' hyperthyroidism. The CDR3 DNA follows: TGTGCCAGCAGCCGGACTAGCCGCGCCGAGACCCAGTACTTC. Translated: CASSRTSRAETQYF.